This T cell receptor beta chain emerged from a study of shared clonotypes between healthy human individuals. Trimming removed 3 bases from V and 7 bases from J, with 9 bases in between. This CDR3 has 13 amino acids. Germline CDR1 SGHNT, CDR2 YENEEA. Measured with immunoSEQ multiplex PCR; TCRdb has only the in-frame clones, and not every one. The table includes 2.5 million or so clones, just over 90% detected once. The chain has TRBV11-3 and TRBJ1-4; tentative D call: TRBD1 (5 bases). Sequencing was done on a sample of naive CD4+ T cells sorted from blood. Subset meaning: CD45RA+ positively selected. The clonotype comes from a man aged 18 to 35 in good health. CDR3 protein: CASSFGAGEKLFF. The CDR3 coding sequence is TGTGCCAGCAGCTTCGGGGCTGGTGAAAAACTGTTTTTT.